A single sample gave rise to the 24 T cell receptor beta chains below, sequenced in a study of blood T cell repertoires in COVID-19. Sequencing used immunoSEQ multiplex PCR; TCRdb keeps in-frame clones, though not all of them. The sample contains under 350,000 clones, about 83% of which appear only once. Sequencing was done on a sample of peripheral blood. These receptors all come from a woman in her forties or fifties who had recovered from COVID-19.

The CDR3 region is CASSLGQGGDEQYF. CDR3 coding DNA: TGCGCCAGCAGCTTGGGACAGGGGGGCGACGAGCAGTACTTC. The chain joins TRBV5-1 to TRBJ2-7, with 9 bases matching TRBD1. The length of the CDR3 is 14 residues. With V trimmed by 0 bases and J by 5 bases, 3 bases remained unmatched. Germline CDR1 SGHRS, CDR2 YFSETQ.

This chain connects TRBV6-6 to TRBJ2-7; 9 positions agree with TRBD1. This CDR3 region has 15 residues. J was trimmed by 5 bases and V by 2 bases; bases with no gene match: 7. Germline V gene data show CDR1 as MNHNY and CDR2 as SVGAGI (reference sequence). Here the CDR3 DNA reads TGTGCCAGCAGTTACACGGGACAGGGCGATCACGAGCAGTACTTC. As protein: CASSYTGQGDHEQYF.

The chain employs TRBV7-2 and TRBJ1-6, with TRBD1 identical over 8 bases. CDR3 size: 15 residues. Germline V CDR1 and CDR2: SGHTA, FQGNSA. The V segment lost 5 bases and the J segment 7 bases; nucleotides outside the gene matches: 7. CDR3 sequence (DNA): TGTGCCAGCAGCCGCGTCCAGGGGGCAAATTCACCCCTCCACTTT. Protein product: CASSRVQGANSPLHF.

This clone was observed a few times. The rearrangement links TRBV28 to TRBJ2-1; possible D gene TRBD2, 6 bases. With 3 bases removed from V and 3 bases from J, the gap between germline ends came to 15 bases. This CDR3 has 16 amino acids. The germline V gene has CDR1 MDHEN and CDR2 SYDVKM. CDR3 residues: CASSFGGSPGYNEQFF. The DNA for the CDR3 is TGTGCCAGCAGTTTTGGGGGGTCCCCTGGCTACAATGAGCAGTTCTTC.

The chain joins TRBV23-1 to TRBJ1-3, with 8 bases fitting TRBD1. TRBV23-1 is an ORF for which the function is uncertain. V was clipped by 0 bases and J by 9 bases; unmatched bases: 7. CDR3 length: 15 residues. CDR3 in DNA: TGCGCCAGCAGTCAATCGGGGACAGGTTGCGGCACCATATATTTT. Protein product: CASSQSGTGCGTIYF.

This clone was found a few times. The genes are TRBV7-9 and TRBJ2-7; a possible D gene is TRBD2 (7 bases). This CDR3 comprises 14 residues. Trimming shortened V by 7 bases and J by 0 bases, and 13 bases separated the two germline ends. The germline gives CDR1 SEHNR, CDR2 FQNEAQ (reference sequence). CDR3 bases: TGTGCCAGCACCCCGGGGGGCGGCTCCTACGAGCAGTACTTC. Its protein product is CASTPGGGSYEQYF.

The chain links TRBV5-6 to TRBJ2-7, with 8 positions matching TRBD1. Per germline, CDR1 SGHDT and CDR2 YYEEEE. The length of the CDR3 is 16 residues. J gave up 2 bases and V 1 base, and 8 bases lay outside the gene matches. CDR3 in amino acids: CASSLFAAQGAYEQYF. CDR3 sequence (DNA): TGTGCCAGCAGCTTGTTTGCGGCACAGGGGGCCTACGAGCAGTACTTC.

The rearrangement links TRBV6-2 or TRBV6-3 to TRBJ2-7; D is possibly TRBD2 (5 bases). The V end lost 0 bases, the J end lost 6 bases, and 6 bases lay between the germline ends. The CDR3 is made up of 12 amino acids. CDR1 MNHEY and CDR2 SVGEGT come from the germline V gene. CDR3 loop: CASSYSRVEQYF. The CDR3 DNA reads TGTGCCAGCAGTTACTCGAGGGTCGAGCAGTACTTC.

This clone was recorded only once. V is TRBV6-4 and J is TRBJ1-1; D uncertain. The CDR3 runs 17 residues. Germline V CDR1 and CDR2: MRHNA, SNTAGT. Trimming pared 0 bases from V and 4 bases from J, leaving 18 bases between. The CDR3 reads CASSDSKMGGGRTEAFF. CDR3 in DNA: TGTGCCAGCAGTGACTCGAAAATGGGAGGTGGTCGCACTGAAGCTTTCTTT.

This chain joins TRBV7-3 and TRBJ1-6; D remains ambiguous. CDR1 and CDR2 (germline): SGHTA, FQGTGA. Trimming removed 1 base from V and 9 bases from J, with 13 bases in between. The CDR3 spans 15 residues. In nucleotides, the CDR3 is TGTGCCAGCAGCTTAAGACCGGGGTTAGGTTCACCCCTCCACTTT. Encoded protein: CASSLRPGLGSPLHF.

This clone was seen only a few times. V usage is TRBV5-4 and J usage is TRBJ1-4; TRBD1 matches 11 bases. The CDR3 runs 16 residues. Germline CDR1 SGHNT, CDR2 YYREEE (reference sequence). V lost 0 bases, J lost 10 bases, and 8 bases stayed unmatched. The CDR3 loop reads CASSLAGGTGGVKLFF. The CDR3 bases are TGTGCCAGCAGCTTGGCCGGGGGGACAGGGGGGGTAAAACTGTTTTTT.

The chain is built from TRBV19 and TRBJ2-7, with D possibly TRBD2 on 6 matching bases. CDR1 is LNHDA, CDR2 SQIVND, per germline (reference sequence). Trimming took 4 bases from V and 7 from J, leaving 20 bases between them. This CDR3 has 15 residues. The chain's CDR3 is CASSTSGTTRGEQYF. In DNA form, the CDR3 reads TGTGCCAGTAGTACGTCCGGGACGACTAGGGGTGAGCAGTACTTC.

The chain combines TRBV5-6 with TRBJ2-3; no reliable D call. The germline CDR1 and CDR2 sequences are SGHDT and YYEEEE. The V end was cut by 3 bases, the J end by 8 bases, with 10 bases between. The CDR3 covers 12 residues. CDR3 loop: CASSSQTPTQYF. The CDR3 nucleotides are TGTGCCAGCAGCTCACAGACACCTACGCAGTATTTT.

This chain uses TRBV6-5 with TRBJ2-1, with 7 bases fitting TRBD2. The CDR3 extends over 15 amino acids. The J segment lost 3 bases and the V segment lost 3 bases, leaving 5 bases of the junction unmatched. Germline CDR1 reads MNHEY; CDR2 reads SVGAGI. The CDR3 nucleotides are TGTGCCAGCAGTTATGCGTGGGAGGGCTACAATGAGCAGTTCTTC. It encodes CASSYAWEGYNEQFF.

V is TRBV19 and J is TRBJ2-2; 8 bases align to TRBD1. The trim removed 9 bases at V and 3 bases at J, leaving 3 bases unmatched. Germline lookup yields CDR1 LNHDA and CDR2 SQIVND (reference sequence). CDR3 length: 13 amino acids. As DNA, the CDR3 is TGTGCCAGCGACAGGGGAGACACCGGGGAGCTGTTTTTT. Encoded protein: CASDRGDTGELFF.

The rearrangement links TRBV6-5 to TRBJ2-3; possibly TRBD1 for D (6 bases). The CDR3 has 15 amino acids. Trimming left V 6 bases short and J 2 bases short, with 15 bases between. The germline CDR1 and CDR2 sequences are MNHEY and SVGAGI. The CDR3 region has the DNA TGTGCCAGCAGGACCGGGACAACCTCCACAGATACGCAGTATTTT. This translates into CASRTGTTSTDTQYF.

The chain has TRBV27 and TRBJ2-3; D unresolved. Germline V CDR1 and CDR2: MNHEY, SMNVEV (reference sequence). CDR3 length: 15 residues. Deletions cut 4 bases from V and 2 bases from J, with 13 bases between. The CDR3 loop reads CASSSGFSSTDTQYF. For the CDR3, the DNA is TGTGCCAGCAGTTCCGGGTTTAGTTCCACAGATACGCAGTATTTT.

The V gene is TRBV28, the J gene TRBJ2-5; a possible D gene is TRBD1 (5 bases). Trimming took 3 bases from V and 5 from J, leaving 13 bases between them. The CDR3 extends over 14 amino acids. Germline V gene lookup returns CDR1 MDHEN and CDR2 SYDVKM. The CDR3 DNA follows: TGTGCCAGCAGTTTCCCCCAGGGCAGGGAGACCCAGTACTTC. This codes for CASSFPQGRETQYF.

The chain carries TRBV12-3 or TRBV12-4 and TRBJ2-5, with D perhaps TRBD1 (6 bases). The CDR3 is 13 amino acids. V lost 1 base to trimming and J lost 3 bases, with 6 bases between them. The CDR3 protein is CASSLGQEETQYF. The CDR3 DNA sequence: TGTGCCAGCAGTTTAGGACAGGAAGAGACCCAGTACTTC.

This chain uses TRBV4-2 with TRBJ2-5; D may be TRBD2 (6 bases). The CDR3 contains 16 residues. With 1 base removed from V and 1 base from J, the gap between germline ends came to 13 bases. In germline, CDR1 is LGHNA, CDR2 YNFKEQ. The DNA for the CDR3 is TGTGCCAGCAGCCAAGGTCCGGGGGAGCCCCAAGAGACCCAGTACTTC. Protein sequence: CASSQGPGEPQETQYF.

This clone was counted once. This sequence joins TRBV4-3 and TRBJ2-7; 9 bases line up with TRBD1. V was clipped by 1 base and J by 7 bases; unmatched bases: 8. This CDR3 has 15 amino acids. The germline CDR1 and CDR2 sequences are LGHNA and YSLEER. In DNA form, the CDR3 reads TGCGCCAGCAGCCAAGGACAGGGGGTAGGTGGGGAGCAGTACTTC. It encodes CASSQGQGVGGEQYF.

The chain's CDR3 is CASSQALAGVEGHTQYF. For the CDR3, the DNA is TGTGCCAGCAGCCAAGCCCTAGCGGGAGTAGAAGGGCATACGCAGTATTTT. The chain recombines TRBV3-1 (or the pseudogene TRBV3-2) with TRBJ2-3; 10 bases are a match to TRBD2. Trimming cost V 1 base and J 7 bases; bases outside gene matches: 11. The germline gives CDR1 LGHDT, CDR2 YNNKEL (reference sequence). This CDR3 spans 17 amino acids.

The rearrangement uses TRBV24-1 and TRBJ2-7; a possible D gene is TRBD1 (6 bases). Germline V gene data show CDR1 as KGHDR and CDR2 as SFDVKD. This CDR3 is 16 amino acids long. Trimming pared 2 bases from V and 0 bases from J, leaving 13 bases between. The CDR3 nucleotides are TGTGCCACCAGTGATTCAGGGACACGAAGCTCCTACGAGCAGTACTTC. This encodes CATSDSGTRSSYEQYF.

The CDR3 is CASSPRTGEGGTEAFF. DNA of the CDR3: TGTGCCAGCTCACCTCGGACAGGGGAGGGTGGCACTGAAGCTTTCTTT. The chain is built from TRBV18 and TRBJ1-1; 9 nucleotides agree with TRBD1. The germline V gene encodes CDR1 KGHSH and CDR2 LQKENI. This CDR3 is built from 16 residues. The J segment lost 4 bases and the V segment lost 3 bases, leaving 9 bases of the junction unmatched. The variable domain in full, with the rest retrieved from reference TRBV18 and TRBJ1-1, is NAGVMQNPRHLVRRRGQEARLRCSPMKGHSHVYWYRQLPEEGLKFMVYLQKENIIDESGMPKERFSAEFPKEGPSILRIQQVVRGDSAAYFCASSPRTGEGGTEAFFGQGTRLTVV.